These 13 T cell receptor beta chains were all obtained from the same sample, sequenced in a study of blood T cells in healthy people across ages. Primers used in a second PCR of roughly 6 to 12 cycles were a sample-barcoded 5' primer and a J-beta primer mix. TCRdb ran MiXCR on the 5' RACE reads and lists one entry per CDR3 protein. The sample shows hundreds of thousands of distinct CDR3 sequences, about 32% of them seen only once. Sequenced: blood. These receptors all stem from a woman older than 75 in good health.

The chain combines TRBV14 with TRBJ1-2; weak D call: TRBD1 (6 bases). Germline V lookup: CDR1 SGHDN, CDR2 FVKESK. V was shortened by 1 base and J by 2 bases, with 14 bases between the two germline ends. CDR3 length: 16 amino acids. The chain's CDR3 is CASSQGRGLLNYGYTF. The CDR3 DNA reads TGTGCCAGCAGCCAAGGTCGGGGGCTGTTGAACTATGGCTACACCTTC.

As to this clonotype: Germline and junction disagree at one end, which may indicate a read error. The V call is TRBV18, the J call TRBJ2-3; D is unresolved. The CDR3 totals 15 residues. CDR1 KGHSH and CDR2 LQKENI come from the germline V gene. The CDR3 DNA is TGCGCCAGCTCACCACCGCCAGGCGGCAGGGATACGCAGTATTTT. This gives the protein CASSPPPGGRDTQYF.

The chain links TRBV7-9 to TRBJ2-2, with D possibly being TRBD1 (6 bases). Germline CDR1 reads SEHNR; CDR2 reads FQNEAQ (reference sequence). Trimming removed 1 base at V and 1 base at J, with 13 bases between. The CDR3 runs 17 residues. CDR3 coding DNA: TGTGCCAGCAGCTTAGGGGCAGGGGTCAAGAACACCGGGGAGCTGTTTTTT. Amino acid sequence: CASSLGAGVKNTGELFF.

This clonotype was seen many times. This sequence joins TRBV7-3 and TRBJ2-3; possible D gene TRBD1, 6 bases. Per the germline V gene, CDR1 is SGHTA and CDR2 is FQGTGA. This CDR3 spans 16 amino acids. V was cut by 0 bases and J by 2 bases, with 12 bases left in between. CDR3 DNA sequence: TGTGCCAGCAGCTTAACGGTGGCAGGGGCCACAGATACGCAGTATTTT. Translated, it gives CASSLTVAGATDTQYF.

This clonotype was detected many times. The genes are TRBV2 and TRBJ1-2; weak D call: TRBD1 (6 bases). The CDR3 extends over 13 amino acids. The V and J ends lost 6 bases and 7 bases respectively, with 15 bases between them. The V gene's germline CDR1 is SNHLY and CDR2 FYNNEI. CDR3 in DNA: TGTGCCAGCAGCGGACACCTACAGGGTGGCTACACCTTC. Its translation is CASSGHLQGGYTF.

This clonotype was observed a handful of times. The chain couples TRBV12-3 or TRBV12-4 to TRBJ1-1, with no clear D. Trimming left V 8 bases short and J 3 bases short, with 10 bases between. CDR3 length: 12 amino acids. Here the CDR3 DNA reads TGTGCCAGCTTTACTGTCGACACTGAAGCTTTCTTT. As protein: CASFTVDTEAFF.

This clonotype came up many times. This chain joins TRBV5-1 and TRBJ1-2; 11 bases are shared with TRBD1. There are 14 residues in the CDR3. In germline, CDR1 is SGHRS, CDR2 YFSETQ. The junction had 7 bases not matched to a gene; V was cut back by 4 bases and J by 8 bases. As DNA, the CDR3 is TGCGCCAGCAGCATGGGACAGGGGGTCGAGGGCTACACCTTC. Residues: CASSMGQGVEGYTF. Complete variable domain (other parts from reference TRBV5-1 and TRBJ1-2): KAGVTQTPRYLIKTRGQQVTLSCSPISGHRSVSWYQQTPGQGLQFLFEYFSETQRNKGNFPGRFSGRQFSNSRSEMNVSTLELGDSALYLCASSMGQGVEGYTFGSGTRLTVV.

The chain combines TRBV18 with TRBJ1-2; no reliable D call. The CDR3 has 14 amino acids. V gave up 0 bases and J gave up 6 bases, with 11 bases separating them. From germline, CDR1 is KGHSH and CDR2 LQKENI. CDR3 residues: CASSPPETVNGYTF. CDR3 nucleotides: TGTGCCAGCTCACCACCGGAAACAGTAAATGGCTACACCTTC.

Many counts were recorded for this clonotype. The chain links TRBV7-9 to TRBJ2-5, with D perhaps TRBD2 (6 bases). The V end was cut by 1 base, the J end by 5 bases, with 17 bases between. The CDR3 length is 16 residues. The germline gives CDR1 SEHNR, CDR2 FQNEAQ (reference sequence). The CDR3 region is CASSLDRGSTLETQYF. DNA of the CDR3: TGTGCCAGCAGCTTAGATCGGGGGTCGACGCTGGAGACCCAGTACTTC.

This clonotype turned up a few times. The chain links TRBV30 to TRBJ2-3; 7 bases are shared with TRBD2. This CDR3 has 16 amino acids. The trim removed 4 bases at V and 6 bases at J, leaving 16 bases unmatched. Germline values: CDR1 GTSNPN, CDR2 SVGIG (reference sequence). The CDR3 nucleotides are TGTGCCTGGACTCGCACGGGAGGAGCGGTCGCGGATACGCAGTATTTT. Its protein product is CAWTRTGGAVADTQYF.

This clonotype was picked up a small number of times. The chain links TRBV5-6 to TRBJ2-7; the D gene could be TRBD1 or TRBD2 (5 bases each). The CDR3 sequence is 15 residues long. V lost 1 base and J 0 bases, leaving 11 bases between the germline ends. Germline-derived CDR1 and CDR2 are SGHDT and YYEEEE. The CDR3 DNA is TGTGCCAGCAGCTTGCCCGGGACCAACTCCTACGAGCAGTACTTC. Its translation is CASSLPGTNSYEQYF.

In its sample, this clonotype was seen a few times. The rearrangement links TRBV3-1 to TRBJ1-1; a weak D match, TRBD1 (5 bases). The CDR3 is 12 amino acids. Looked up from germline, CDR1 is LGHDT and CDR2 is YNNKEL (reference sequence). The ends were cut back, 5 bases at V and 8 bases at J, with 12 bases in the middle. The CDR3 DNA reads as TGTGCCAGCAGCTACTTAGGGGACGAAGCTTTCTTT. This gives the protein CASSYLGDEAFF.

On this clonotype itself: With a much larger clone just one base away, this may be a read error. The chain is built from TRBV12-3 or TRBV12-4 and TRBJ2-1; tentative D call: TRBD2 (5 bases). This CDR3 is 15 amino acids long. With 2 bases removed from V and 13 bases from J, the gap between germline ends came to 21 bases. The CDR3 DNA sequence: TGTGCCAGCAGTTTATTCTCTGATAGCGAGGAGACCCAGTTCTTC. Its translation: CASSLFSDSEETQFF.